The 15 T cell receptor beta chains in this list originate from one sample, sequenced in a study of blood T cell repertoires in COVID-19. The repertoire was sequenced with immunoSEQ multiplex PCR; TCRdb's copy has only in-frame clones and lacks some. The table shows some 82,000 clones, with around 92% occurring only once. Sequencing used peripheral blood. The receptors were sampled from a woman in her fifties or sixties in a cohort sampled during active COVID-19.

This sequence joins TRBV4-1 and TRBJ2-5, with 8 bases aligning to TRBD2. Germline CDR1 and CDR2: MGHRA and YSYEKL. The V gene end was trimmed by 4 bases and the J gene end by 3 bases; junction bases not matched to a gene: 10. The CDR3 runs 16 residues. The CDR3 bases are TGCGCCAGCAGCCGACTGTGGAGCGGGAGAAAAGAGACCCAGTACTTC. Its translation is CASSRLWSGRKETQYF.

The rearrangement uses TRBV9 and TRBJ1-2; no definite D call. From germline, CDR1 is SGDLS and CDR2 YYNGEE. Trimming left V 4 bases short and J 4 bases short, with 11 bases between. The CDR3 is 13 residues long. CDR3 loop: CASSSPPLYGYTF. CDR3 sequence (DNA): TGTGCCAGCAGCTCCCCCCCCCTCTATGGCTACACCTTC.

The chain uses TRBV5-1 and TRBJ2-1; D possibly corresponds to TRBD2 (6 bases). The ends were cut back, 0 bases at V and 4 bases at J, with 11 bases in the middle. CDR3 length: 15 residues. Germline V gives CDR1 SGHRS, CDR2 YFSETQ. This CDR3 is CASSLEAGLYNEQFF. The CDR3 DNA sequence: TGCGCCAGCAGCTTGGAGGCGGGGCTTTACAATGAGCAGTTCTTC.

The rearrangement links TRBV19 to TRBJ2-7; possible D gene TRBD1, 7 bases. Trimming stripped 4 bases from V and 7 bases from J, with 11 bases between. Germline V CDR1 and CDR2: LNHDA, SQIVND (reference sequence). CDR3 size: 12 residues. The chain's CDR3 is CASSTSGGEQYF. The DNA of the CDR3 is TGTGCCAGTAGTACCTCAGGGGGGGAGCAGTACTTC.

The CDR3 coding sequence is TGTGCCAGCAGCTACTATTCGGGACAGGACCCCTACGAGCAGTACTTC. It specifies CASSYYSGQDPYEQYF. The chain couples TRBV11-3 to TRBJ2-7; TRBD1 agrees at 8 bases. The CDR3 extends over 16 amino acids. The germline gives CDR1 SGHNT, CDR2 YENEEA. J gave up 2 bases and V 4 bases, and 10 bases lay outside the gene matches.

This chain links TRBV5-1 with TRBJ1-1, with 8 bases identical to TRBD1. V lost 4 bases, J lost 1 base, and 3 bases stayed unmatched. The CDR3 is 14 residues long. Germline assignment: CDR1 SGHRS and CDR2 YFSETQ. Written as DNA, the CDR3 is TGCGCCAGCAGCCCAGGGACAGGGAACACTGAAGCTTTCTTT. This sequence encodes CASSPGTGNTEAFF.

The J gene is TRBJ1-6, the V gene TRBV12-5; 9 bases line up with TRBD1. Per the germline V gene, CDR1 is LGHNT and CDR2 is FRNRAP. This CDR3 contains 17 residues. Unmatched junction bases numbered 13, after V lost 6 bases and J lost 7 bases. The CDR3 protein is CASGPGQGRGDNSPLHF. CDR3 DNA: TGTGCTAGTGGGCCAGGACAGGGGAGAGGGGACAATTCACCCCTCCACTTT.

The CDR3 region has the DNA TGTGCCAGCACTAAAATACAGGGAGATACGCAGTATTTT. Translating gives CASTKIQGDTQYF. The chain carries TRBV6-6 and TRBJ2-3; weak D call: TRBD1 (6 bases). Trimming shortened V by 7 bases and J by 5 bases, and 13 bases separated the two germline ends. The CDR3 contains 13 residues. Germline CDR1 MNHNY, CDR2 SVGAGI (reference sequence).

The count of this clone is one. This sequence joins TRBV12-5 and TRBJ1-2, with 8 bases identical to TRBD1. V gave up 3 bases and J gave up 9 bases; unmatched junction bases: 6. This CDR3 has 13 amino acids. Germline loops: CDR1 LGHNT, CDR2 FRNRAP. This CDR3 is CASGLDTGGSYTF. In nucleotides, the CDR3 is TGTGCTAGTGGTTTAGATACAGGGGGGAGCTACACCTTC.

V is TRBV7-3 and J is TRBJ2-3, with D perhaps matching TRBD2 (5 bases). This CDR3 is built from 14 residues. The V gene's germline CDR1 is SGHTA and CDR2 FQGTGA. The V end was cut by 2 bases, the J end by 1 base, with 7 bases between. In DNA, the CDR3 is TGTGCCAGCAGCTTAGAAGCGGGCACAGATACGCAGTATTTT. Translation: CASSLEAGTDTQYF.

V gene TRBV28 combines with J gene TRBJ1-6; TRBD1 is a possible D gene (6 bases). V was pared by 2 bases and J by 5 bases, with 16 bases between. Germline lookup yields CDR1 MDHEN and CDR2 SYDVKM. CDR3 length: 17 residues. This CDR3 is CASSLPYVDRNNSPLHF. The CDR3 DNA follows: TGTGCCAGCAGTTTACCATACGTTGACAGGAATAATTCACCCCTCCACTTT.

The chain uses TRBV14 and TRBJ1-1, with D perhaps TRBD1 (5 bases). The germline gives CDR1 SGHDN, CDR2 FVKESK. This CDR3 has 14 amino acids. Trimming removed 1 base from V and 4 bases from J, with 10 bases in between. The CDR3 coding sequence is TGTGCCAGCAGCCAAGCAGGAGGGGCCACTGAAGCTTTCTTT. Protein: CASSQAGGATEAFF.

J is TRBJ1-1 and V is TRBV2, with TRBD1 matching 7 bases. Germline V gene data show CDR1 as SNHLY and CDR2 as FYNNEI. The CDR3 loop spans 13 amino acids. The V and J ends lost 4 bases and 5 bases, in that order; junction bases with no gene match: 4. Here the CDR3 DNA reads TGTGCCAGCAGTGCGACAGGGATAACTGAAGCTTTCTTT. It specifies CASSATGITEAFF.

The chain joins TRBV2 to TRBJ2-7; D gene uncertain. In germline, CDR1 is SNHLY, CDR2 FYNNEI. The CDR3 is 12 residues long. Trimming removed 6 bases from V and 3 bases from J, with 9 bases in between. The DNA for the CDR3 is TGTGCCAGCAGGTTGGGCAGCTACGAGCAGTACTTC. Encoded protein: CASRLGSYEQYF.

This clone was counted between two and nine times. V gene TRBV19 combines with J gene TRBJ1-2, with a tentative D call TRBD1 (6 bases). V was clipped by 4 bases and J by 4 bases, with 16 bases between them. This CDR3 has 15 residues. Looked up from germline, CDR1 is LNHDA and CDR2 is SQIVND (reference sequence). The CDR3, as DNA: TGTGCCAGTAGTACTAGACAGGAGCCCCTCTATGGCTACACCTTC. Translating it yields CASSTRQEPLYGYTF.